The 21 T cell receptor beta chains listed next were all sequenced from one sample in a study of regulatory T cells in long-lasting Graves disease. The time point here: persistent/refractory GD, antithyroid drugs over 5 years with positive TRAb. Extracted RNA from PBMCs served as the source of the TCR library. Construction of the TCR beta libraries employed iRepertoire HTBI primers in conjunction with Arm-PCR of CDR3 regions. MiXCR was run by TCRdb on the multiplex PCR reads, yielding one entry per CDR3 protein. This sample has some 450,000 distinct CDR3 sequences; around 22% occur once, and the top ten carry approximately 28%. The sample in question was peripheral blood mononuclear cells (PBMCs), obtained when the disease was refractory, from a patient treated with antithyroid drugs. These TCRs come from a female donor with Graves disease.

CDR3 amino acids: CASSVLSGNIQYF. The DNA of the CDR3 is TGTGCCAGCAGCGTTCTGAGCGGAAACATTCAGTACTTC. The chain joins TRBV11-2 to TRBJ2-4; perhaps TRBD2 as D (5 bases). CDR1 and CDR2 (germline): SGHAT, FQNNGV. The V gene lost 5 bases and the J gene lost 6 bases, with 11 bases spanning the gap. This CDR3 spans 13 amino acids.

This clonotype was seen a few times. The rearrangement uses TRBV20-1 and TRBJ2-5; 10 bases agree with TRBD2. The CDR3 spans 16 residues. Germline values: CDR1 DFQATT, CDR2 SNEGSKA (reference sequence). V was pared by 0 bases and J by 1 base, with 5 bases of the junction left unmatched. The CDR3 DNA follows: TGCAGTGCTAGAGATCCAGCGGGAGGGCCCCAAGAGACCCAGTACTTC. This sequence encodes CSARDPAGGPQETQYF.

The genes are TRBV7-8 and TRBJ1-4, with 12 bases matching TRBD1. Germline V gene data show CDR1 as SGHVS and CDR2 as FQNEAQ. The length of the CDR3 is 17 residues. The V gene end was trimmed by 1 base and the J gene end by 4 bases; junction bases not matched to a gene: 4. The CDR3 protein is CASSLGDRGLLNEKLFF. CDR3 DNA sequence: TGTGCCAGCAGCTTAGGGGACAGGGGGCTCCTTAATGAAAAACTGTTTTTT.

This chain uses TRBV5-1 with TRBJ1-6, with D unclear. The CDR3 loop spans 13 amino acids. Deletions cut 3 bases from V and 9 bases from J, with 10 bases between. Looked up from germline, CDR1 is SGHRS and CDR2 is YFSETQ. CDR3 protein: CASSSTAGSPLHF. The CDR3 coding sequence is TGCGCCAGCAGCTCCACCGCGGGTTCACCCCTCCACTTT. The entire variable domain, with the rest obtained from reference TRBV5-1 and TRBJ1-6, is as follows: KAGVTQTPRYLIKTRGQQVTLSCSPISGHRSVSWYQQTPGQGLQFLFEYFSETQRNKGNFPGRFSGRQFSNSRSEMNVSTLELGDSALYLCASSSTAGSPLHFGNGTRLTVT.

The V and J genes are TRBV29-1 and TRBJ1-2; D is unresolved. The germline gives CDR1 SQVTM, CDR2 ANQGSEA. V was cut by 6 bases and J by 5 bases, with 13 bases left in between. The CDR3 has 12 amino acids. The CDR3 sequence is CSVLIPPYGYTF. The CDR3 nucleotides read TGCAGCGTCCTAATACCCCCATATGGCTACACCTTC.

Details on this clonotype: This sequence may be a read error, since a much larger clone differs from it by one base. Without the conserved terminal phenylalanine or tryptophan, this CDR3 likely stems from a read error. The J gene is TRBJ2-5, the V gene TRBV6-2 or TRBV6-3; 8 nucleotides agree with TRBD2. Germline lookup yields CDR1 MNHEY and CDR2 SVGEGT. The J segment lost 7 bases and the V segment lost 4 bases, leaving 17 bases of the junction unmatched. This CDR3 has 17 residues. The CDR3 here is CASSFSLAGKPYGTQYS. CDR3 DNA: TGTGCCAGCAGTTTTAGCCTAGCGGGCAAGCCGTACGGGACCCAGTACTCC.

This clonotype was picked up a small number of times. The J gene is TRBJ1-5, the V gene TRBV12-3 or TRBV12-4; unclear D gene. V was clipped by 2 bases and J by 6 bases, with 8 bases between them. This CDR3 has 13 amino acids. The CDR3 reads CASSLTGVQPQHF. The CDR3 DNA reads as TGTGCCAGCAGTTTAACCGGGGTTCAGCCCCAGCATTTT.

The V gene is TRBV19, the J gene TRBJ1-1; D unclear. The V gene lost 1 base and the J gene lost 2 bases, with 8 bases spanning the gap. The germline gives CDR1 LNHDA, CDR2 SQIVND (reference sequence). The CDR3 extends over 14 amino acids. The CDR3 is CASSIGQVNTEAFF. In DNA, the CDR3 is TGTGCCAGTAGTATAGGGCAGGTTAACACTGAAGCTTTCTTT.

The rearrangement joins TRBV28 to TRBJ2-7; possible D gene TRBD2, 6 bases. V lost 6 bases, J lost 9 bases, and 18 bases lay in between. This CDR3 has 13 residues. Looked up from germline, CDR1 is MDHEN and CDR2 is SYDVKM. CDR3 amino acids: CASRPGEEGGQYF. In DNA, the CDR3 is TGTGCCAGCAGGCCCGGAGAGGAGGGCGGGCAGTACTTC.

This clonotype was seen ten or more times. This chain connects TRBV3-1 to TRBJ2-7, with D perhaps TRBD1 (5 bases). This CDR3 region has 13 residues. Trimming took 2 bases from V and 3 from J, leaving 8 bases between them. Germline CDR1 is LGHDT and CDR2 is YNNKEL (reference sequence). The CDR3 spells CASSQRQYYEQYF. The CDR3 nucleotides are TGTGCCAGCAGCCAAAGACAGTACTACGAGCAGTACTTC.

A few counts support this clonotype. The chain has TRBV6-2 or TRBV6-3 and TRBJ2-2, with D unclear. Trimming took 0 bases from V and 3 from J, leaving 17 bases between them. This CDR3 has 18 residues. The V gene's germline CDR1 is MNHEY and CDR2 SVGEGT. The CDR3 reads CASSYSDTTLRYTGELFF. Written as DNA, the CDR3 is TGTGCCAGCAGTTACTCTGACACAACGCTTAGGTACACCGGGGAGCTGTTTTTT.

This clonotype was picked up many times. One end of the junction fails to match germline, which may point to a read error. The chain couples TRBV12-3 or TRBV12-4 to TRBJ2-5; perhaps TRBD2 as D (6 bases). The CDR3 covers 15 residues. CDR3 DNA: TGTGCCAGCAGTTCCGGGACTGAATTACAAGAGACCCAATACTTC. Translating gives CASSSGTELQETQYF.

There are a few counts of this clonotype. The chain joins TRBV3-1 to TRBJ2-3; perhaps TRBD2 as D (6 bases). Looked up from germline, CDR1 is LGHDT and CDR2 is YNNKEL (reference sequence). CDR3 size: 12 residues. The V end was cut by 1 base, the J end by 10 bases, with 9 bases between. The CDR3 sequence: CASSQVERAQYF. For the CDR3, the DNA is TGTGCCAGCAGCCAAGTGGAGCGGGCGCAGTATTTT.

The table lists this clonotype with many counts. The J gene is TRBJ2-5, the V gene TRBV11-2, with D tentatively TRBD2 (5 bases). The CDR3 loop spans 15 amino acids. V was clipped by 3 bases and J by 2 bases, with 13 bases between them. The germline CDR1 and CDR2 sequences are SGHAT and FQNNGV. Written as DNA, the CDR3 is TGTGCCAGCAGCTTTGGTTCCGGGATTCAAGAGACCCAGTACTTC. Protein: CASSFGSGIQETQYF.

The chain has TRBV20-1 and TRBJ1-5; 7 bases are a match to TRBD1. Germline trimming cut 6 bases from V and 1 base from J; bases unmatched to any gene: 3. Germline V gene sequence: CDR1 DFQATT, CDR2 SNEGSKA (reference sequence). The CDR3 extends over 13 amino acids. The CDR3 region has the DNA TGCAGTGCGAAGGGACAGAGCAATCAGCCCCAGCATTTT. Residues: CSAKGQSNQPQHF.

The table lists this clonotype with a few counts. The CDR3 sequence is CASSPVGQGYEQYF. Here the CDR3 DNA reads TGTGCCAGCAGCCCGGTTGGACAGGGCTACGAGCAGTACTTC. The chain couples TRBV7-8 to TRBJ2-7; 8 nucleotides match TRBD1. Unmatched junction bases numbered 6, after V lost 5 bases and J lost 3 bases. The CDR3 is made up of 14 amino acids. Per germline, CDR1 SGHVS and CDR2 FQNEAQ.

The chain joins TRBV18 to TRBJ1-5, with TRBD1 matching 8 bases. The J segment lost 1 base and the V segment lost 3 bases, leaving 8 bases of the junction unmatched. The CDR3 is made up of 17 amino acids. Germline V gene data show CDR1 as KGHSH and CDR2 as LQKENI. The CDR3 DNA follows: TGTGCCAGCTCACCGAAAACAGGGGGTTCGAGCAATCAGCCCCAGCATTTT. Its protein is CASSPKTGGSSNQPQHF.

This clonotype was counted at least ten times. The chain uses TRBV20-1 and TRBJ2-6; D may be TRBD2 (6 bases). Between the trimmed V and J ends, which lost 1 base and 3 bases, there was a span of 13 bases. CDR1 and CDR2 (germline): DFQATT, SNEGSKA (reference sequence). The CDR3 is 16 residues long. CDR3 DNA: TGCAGTGCTAGAGTAGGAGGGCAAATTGGGGCCAACGTCCTGACTTTC. As protein: CSARVGGQIGANVLTF.

This clonotype showed up just once. The chain is built from TRBV20-1 and TRBJ2-7, with TRBD2 as a possible D gene (7 bases). CDR1 is DFQATT, CDR2 SNEGSKA, per germline (reference sequence). The length of the CDR3 is 15 residues. With 6 bases removed from V and 5 bases from J, the gap between germline ends came to 23 bases. The CDR3 bases are TGCAGTGCCATGGGGGCTAGCGGCCCGACCCACGAGCAGTACTTC. Amino acid sequence: CSAMGASGPTHEQYF.

This clonotype showed up many times. V and J are TRBV6-1 and TRBJ2-7; D may correspond to TRBD1 or TRBD2 (5 bases each). The V gene lost 6 bases and the J gene lost 3 bases, with 21 bases spanning the gap. Looked up from germline, CDR1 is MNHNS and CDR2 is SASEGT. This CDR3 is 16 amino acids long. The CDR3 is CASRQHPGTGDYEQYF. CDR3 sequence (DNA): TGTGCCAGCAGACAACACCCGGGAACAGGCGACTACGAGCAGTACTTC.

The rearrangement joins TRBV11-1 to TRBJ2-7, with D unclear. V lost 2 bases, J lost 2 bases, and 10 bases lay in between. The CDR3 runs 14 residues. CDR1 is SGHAT, CDR2 FQDESV, per germline (reference sequence). As DNA, the CDR3 is TGTGCCAGCAGCTTACAACGTCAGACCTACGAGCAGTACTTC. Translated: CASSLQRQTYEQYF.